This T cell receptor beta chain was recorded in a study of immune evolution from preneoplasia to lung adenocarcinoma. The study, taken as a whole, reports: KRAS-mutant nodules had the highest T cell clonality.

Concerning this clone itself: Its antigen is unidentified.

Germline V lookup: CDR1 SGHAT, CDR2 FQNNGV. The CDR3 is 15 amino acids. The V gene lost 0 bases and the J gene lost 2 bases, with 11 bases spanning the gap. Between the mid-2010s and the late 2010s, patients underwent resection in Japan or China. The method was immunoSEQ multiplex PCR; TCRdb's version includes in-frame clones alone and lacks a portion of them. The table has fewer than 13,000 clones, roughly 82% seen once. The chain links TRBV11-2 to TRBJ2-7; D remains unclear. The receptor's source is a person between 70 and 80 years old with lung adenocarcinoma. Sequencing input: FFPE minimally invasive lung adenocarcinoma tissue. CDR3 sequence: CASSLEGNPTYEQYF. In DNA form, the CDR3 reads TGTGCCAGCAGCTTAGAGGGAAATCCTACCTACGAGCAGTACTTC.